Shown below are 10 T cell receptor beta chains from a single sample sequenced in a study of T cell responses to AZD1222 COVID-19 vaccine. Method: immunoSEQ multiplex PCR; TCRdb's copy keeps in-frame clones and lacks some. The top ten hold over 7.5% of the sample, which has over 85,000 clones, about 90% seen once. This specimen was peripheral blood, taken on day 0 of AZD1222 vaccination. Source of these receptors: an adult in good health.

This clone turned up a few times. V gene TRBV7-9 combines with J gene TRBJ2-7, with D possibly TRBD1 on 5 matching bases. Germline V lookup: CDR1 SEHNR, CDR2 FQNEAQ (reference sequence). The CDR3 length is 11 residues. The CDR3 loop is CASVGDYEQYF. The CDR3 DNA reads TGTGCGAGCGTAGGGGACTACGAGCAGTACTTC.

The CDR3 here is CALRGTGPEQFF. CDR3 nucleotide sequence: TGTGCCCTCCGGGGGACAGGGCCTGAGCAGTTCTTC. The chain has TRBV11-1 and TRBJ2-1, with 9 bases identical to TRBD1. The CDR3 runs to 12 residues. J was trimmed by 9 bases and V by 11 bases; bases with no gene match: 8. Germline-derived CDR1 and CDR2 are SGHAT and FQDESV (reference sequence).

The genes are TRBV3-1 (or the pseudogene TRBV3-2) and TRBJ2-1; D call uncertain. V was trimmed by 11 bases and J by 4 bases, leaving 15 bases between them. CDR3 length: 13 amino acids. CDR1 is LGHDT and CDR2 is YNNKEL in the germline V gene (reference sequence). The CDR3: CAPIEGDYNEQFF. As DNA, the CDR3 is TGTGCCCCTATAGAAGGAGATTACAATGAGCAGTTCTTC.

The chain couples TRBV25-1 to TRBJ1-3; D not resolved. Trimming stripped 2 bases from V and 1 base from J, with 12 bases between. Germline V CDR1 and CDR2: MGHDK, SYGVNS. The CDR3 has 16 residues. For the CDR3, the DNA is TGTGCCAGCAGTGAAGCGGGGTTTAGGTCTGGAAACACCATATATTTT. Translation: CASSEAGFRSGNTIYF. The entire variable domain, with the rest obtained from reference TRBV25-1 and TRBJ1-3, is as follows: EADIYQTPRYLVIGTGKKITLECSQTMGHDKMYWYQQDPGMELHLIHYSYGVNSTEKGDLSSESTVSRIRTEHFPLTLESARPSHTSQYLCASSEAGFRSGNTIYFGEGSWLTVV.

This chain's CDR3 is CASSKTTTYEQYF. The CDR3 DNA reads as TGTGCCAGCAGCAAGACTACCACCTACGAGCAGTACTTC. The V call is TRBV7-2, the J call TRBJ2-7, with a tentative D call TRBD2 (5 bases). Trimming removed 5 bases from V and 2 bases from J, with 10 bases in between. CDR3 size: 13 residues. Germline loops: CDR1 SGHTA, CDR2 FQGNSA.

By share, this clone counts as medium-sized. The chain has TRBV30 and TRBJ1-1; D possibly corresponds to TRBD1 (5 bases). CDR3 length equals 13 residues. The V gene's germline CDR1 is GTSNPN and CDR2 SVGIG (reference sequence). V was pared by 3 bases and J by 4 bases, with 12 bases between. The CDR3 region has the DNA TGTGCCTGGAGCCGCTGGGGGGGCACTGAAGCTTTCTTT. The encoded protein is CAWSRWGGTEAFF. The complete variable domain, with remaining parts taken from reference TRBV30 and TRBJ1-1, reads SQTIHQWPATLVQPVGSPLSLECTVEGTSNPNLYWYRQAAGRGLQLLFYSVGIGQISSEVPQNLSASRPQDRQFILSSKKLLLSDSGFYLCAWSRWGGTEAFFGQGTRLTVV.

The rearrangement uses TRBV10-3 and TRBJ1-1, with 7 positions matching TRBD1. J was trimmed by 4 bases and V by 4 bases; bases with no gene match: 6. Germline assignment: CDR1 ENHRY and CDR2 SYGVKD. This CDR3 is 14 amino acids long. The CDR3 bases are TGTGCCATCAGTGGGGAGACAGGGACCACTGAAGCTTTCTTT. The encoded protein is CAISGETGTTEAFF.

The rearrangement joins TRBV3-1 (or the pseudogene TRBV3-2) to TRBJ2-3; 9 bases line up with TRBD1. V dropped 5 bases and J dropped 5; count of bases not matched to a gene: 5. CDR1 is LGHDT, CDR2 YNNKEL, per germline (reference sequence). The CDR3 runs 14 residues. The CDR3 coding sequence is TGTGCCAGCAGCTTACAGGGGGCGAGAGATACGCAGTATTTT. Protein: CASSLQGARDTQYF.

This chain joins TRBV9 and TRBJ2-7; D is possibly TRBD2 (6 bases). Germline CDR1 is SGDLS and CDR2 is YYNGEE. This CDR3 contains 15 residues. V lost 0 bases and J 0 bases, leaving 10 bases between the germline ends. The CDR3 loop is CASSVGAGSSYEQYF. CDR3 coding DNA: TGTGCCAGCAGCGTAGGGGCGGGGTCCTCCTACGAGCAGTACTTC. Full variable domain (rest looked up from reference TRBV9 and TRBJ2-7): DSGVTQTPKHLITATGQRVTLRCSPRSGDLSVYWYQQSLDQGLQFLIQYYNGEERAKGNILERFSAQQFPDLHSELNLSSLELGDSALYFCASSVGAGSSYEQYFGPGTRLTVT.

J is TRBJ2-7 and V is TRBV7-2; no clear D gene. Germline values: CDR1 SGHTA, CDR2 FQGNSA. Trimming cost V 8 bases and J 3 bases, with 2 bases left between them. This CDR3 has 9 residues. This CDR3 reads CASGYEQYF. CDR3 bases: TGTGCCAGCGGCTACGAGCAGTACTTC.